The rows below give T cell receptor beta chains drawn from one sample of a study of long-term antiretroviral therapy in people with HIV. TCRdb's table, derived via immunoSEQ multiplex PCR, lists solely in-frame clones and lacks some. The data show fewer than 15,000 clones, 65% to 85% seen once. The source was unsorted PBMCs, collected 1.3 years after starting antiretroviral therapy. Every receptor here comes from a woman between 18 and 29 years old with HIV. The CDR3 runs from the conserved cysteine through the conserved F or W. D genes are given only for firm matches. A row's size may be missing; if present it is once, few, many or a size class.

J,D,size,V,DNA,CDR3
TRBJ2-7,TRBD2,.,TRBV10-1,TGCGCCAGCAGTGAAGTAGCTAGCGGCGCCTACGAGCAGTACTTC,CASSEVASGAYEQYF
TRBJ1-3,.,.,TRBV7-3,TGTGCCAGCAGCTCGAATGGAAACACCATATATTTT,CASSSNGNTIYF
TRBJ1-2,TRBD1,.,TRBV6-1,TGTGCCAGCAGGGCAGGACAGGGAAACTATGGCTACACCTTC,CASRAGQGNYGYTF
TRBJ1-1,.,.,TRBV19,TGTGCCAGTAGTATAGTGGTAAGGGACTGGGAGAACACTGAAGCTTTCTTT,CASSIVVRDWENTEAFF
TRBJ2-7,.,.,TRBV6-1,TGTGCCAGCAGTGACCGGGGACAAGCCTTCTACGAGCAGTACTTC,CASSDRGQAFYEQYF
TRBJ1-1,.,once,TRBV7-3,TGTGCCAGCAGTCGCAACGCAGGGAACACTGAAGCTTTCTTT,CASSRNAGNTEAFF
TRBJ1-1,TRBD1,few,TRBV4-1,TGCGCCAGCAGCCAAGACTCAGGGGGCACTGAAGCTTTCTTT,CASSQDSGGTEAFF
TRBJ2-3,TRBD2,.,TRBV7-2,TGTGCCAGCAGCTCCGATAGCGGGGGGGCAGATACGCAGTATTTT,CASSSDSGGADTQYF
TRBJ2-3,TRBD2,.,TRBV6-1,TGTGCCAGCAGTGAAGAAAATAGCGGGCCCACAGATACGCAGTATTTT,CASSEENSGPTDTQYF
TRBJ1-1,.,.,TRBV9,TGTGCCAGCAGCGTATCAGGGGCCACTGAAGCTTTCTTT,CASSVSGATEAFF
TRBJ2-7,.,once,TRBV4-1,TGCGCCAGCAGCCAAGAGGGGGCCTACGAGCAGTACTTC,CASSQEGAYEQYF
TRBJ2-1,.,.,TRBV13,TGTGCCAGCATAGGTGAGGGGAGTGAGCAGTTCTTC,CASIGEGSEQFF
TRBJ1-1,.,few,TRBV5-5,TGTGCCAGCAGCTTGGGTCATTTGAACACTGAAGCTTTCTTT,CASSLGHLNTEAFF
TRBJ2-2,.,large,TRBV11-2,TGTGCCAGCAGCTTAGATCAGTGGGACAATGCGAACACCGGGGAGCTGTTTTTT,CASSLDQWDNANTGELFF
TRBJ2-2,.,few,TRBV27,TGTGCGTCTGCATCAGGGGCCCAACCCATCTCCGGGGAGCTGTTTTTT,CASASGAQPISGELFF
TRBJ1-2,TRBD1,.,TRBV29-1,TGCAGCGTTGAAGTTCATCGGGGACAGGTGGATGGCTACACCTTC,CSVEVHRGQVDGYTF
TRBJ1-2,.,.,TRBV30,TGTGCCTGGACCCCCCACGGCGGGCGAGGCTACACCTTC,CAWTPHGGRGYTF
TRBJ1-1,TRBD1,.,TRBV19,TGTGCCAGCATGGGACAGTGGAACACTGAAGCTTTCTTT,CASMGQWNTEAFF
TRBJ1-2,TRBD1,medium-sized,TRBV27,TGTGCCAGCAGTTCCCGGACAGGGGGATTTAGTGGCTACACCTTC,CASSSRTGGFSGYTF
TRBJ1-1,.,.,TRBV27,TGTGCCAGCAGTTTAGGGGGGTTCACTGAAGCTTTCTTT,CASSLGGFTEAFF
TRBJ2-2,TRBD1,.,TRBV6-5,TGTGCCAGCAGTGTTGGACAGGGGTACACCGGGGAGCTGTTTTTT,CASSVGQGYTGELFF
TRBJ2-7,.,.,TRBV5-1,TGCGCCAGCAGCTTGCAGGGGCGACCCTACGAGCAGTACTTC,CASSLQGRPYEQYF
TRBJ2-1,.,once,TRBV29-1,TGCAGCACAACCCTTAGCCAGGGAAGTGAGCAGTTCTTC,CSTTLSQGSEQFF
TRBJ2-1,.,.,TRBV6-1,TGTGCCAGCAGTGGCTATGGACTAGGGGGCTCCCACAATGAGCAGTTCTTC,CASSGYGLGGSHNEQFF
TRBJ1-5,.,few,TRBV5-8,TGTGCCAGCAGCATTCAGGGCTATAGCAATCAGCCCCAGCATTTT,CASSIQGYSNQPQHF
TRBJ1-2,TRBD1,.,TRBV18,TGTGCCAGCTCATCGGGTTGGACAGGGGTGAATGGCTACACCTTC,CASSSGWTGVNGYTF
TRBJ2-1,.,.,TRBV15,TGTGCCAGCGGGGGAAAAGGGGGTGAGCAGTTCTTC,CASGGKGGEQFF
TRBJ1-2,.,.,TRBV28,TGTGCCAGCAGTTTATACTACAGGTTCGCAGGGGAGGGCTACACCTTC,CASSLYYRFAGEGYTF
TRBJ2-3,.,.,TRBV7-2,TGTGCCAGCAGTGATGCGGGGACAGATACGCAGTATTTT,CASSDAGTDTQYF
TRBJ1-3,.,.,TRBV19,TGTGCCAGTAGTATTTGGCAGAGCTCTGGAAACACCATATATTTT,CASSIWQSSGNTIYF
TRBJ1-2,.,.,TRBV19,TGTGCCAGTAGTACTAGGGATCTGAACTATGGCTACACCTTC,CASSTRDLNYGYTF
TRBJ2-7,.,.,TRBV11-2,TGTGCCAGCAGCCCCTTAGGCGGGGTCTCCTCCTACGAGCAGTACTTC,CASSPLGGVSSYEQYF